This TCR beta chain was captured in a study of cytomegalovirus exposure and HLA in healthy donors. Findings and caveats of the study: As confirmed in vitro, three CMV-associated chains were specific for CMV antigens.

The V gene end was trimmed by 4 bases and the J gene end by 0 bases; junction bases not matched to a gene: 4. Germline V gene lookup returns CDR1 MNHEY and CDR2 SVGAGI. The CDR3 has 15 amino acids. A word on this clone: Its matching antigen is unknown.

The table came from immunoSEQ multiplex PCR; TCRdb's copy has only in-frame clones and leaves some out. The data contain tens of thousands of clones, approximately 94% of them seen just once; the ten biggest clones take up 2.5% to 3.5%. The sequence was obtained from a woman under 30 in good health and CMV-seropositive. The sample taken for sequencing was PBMCs. The genes are TRBV6-5 and TRBJ2-3; 7 nucleotides align to TRBD1. CDR3 coding DNA: TGTGCCAGCAGTTCGGACAGGAGCAGCACAGATACGCAGTATTTT. Its protein product is CASSSDRSSTDTQYF.